Shown below are 22 T cell receptor beta chains from a single sample sequenced in a study of blood T cells in healthy people across ages (dated by TCRdb to between 2014 and 2016). The method behind the library was 5' RACE. TCRdb records Illumina HiSeq 2500 as the sequencer. A second PCR of about 6 to 11 cycles was performed with a sample-barcoded 5' primer and a J-beta primer mix. In-frame beta chains were kept once TCRdb had trimmed the public reads at Q25 with fastp and called clones with MiXCR. Under each unique CDR3 protein, matching rows form one entry showing the most common genes and DNA. Present in this sample are 800,000 or so distinct CDR3 sequences, about 62% of which were seen just once. The ten largest clones represent about a quarter of the sample. The specimen sequenced was blood. Source of these receptors: a man aged 30 to 45 in good health.

V and J are TRBV12-3 or TRBV12-4 and TRBJ1-2; possibly TRBD1 for D (5 bases). This CDR3 region has 13 residues. Trimming took 3 bases from V and 8 from J, leaving 13 bases between them. CDR3 amino acids: CASSFRTLGGYTF. In DNA form, the CDR3 reads TGTGCCAGCAGTTTTCGGACATTGGGCGGCTACACCTTC.

J is TRBJ1-6 and V is TRBV6-2 or TRBV6-3, with a tentative D call TRBD1 (6 bases). Trimming took off 6 bases at V and 7 bases at J, with 13 bases between the two ends. Germline V CDR1 and CDR2: MNHEY, SVGEGT. This CDR3 contains 14 residues. Here the CDR3 reads CASRPDRSNSPLHF. The CDR3 bases are TGTGCCAGCAGGCCCGACAGGAGCAATTCACCCCTCCACTTT.

The rearrangement joins TRBV12-3 or TRBV12-4 to TRBJ2-1, with TRBD2 as a possible D gene (5 bases). CDR3 length: 12 residues. With 3 bases removed from V and 10 bases from J, the gap between germline ends came to 10 bases. The DNA for the CDR3 is TGTGCCAGCAGTTTTCTCCCTAGCGAGCAGTTCTTC. The encoded protein is CASSFLPSEQFF.

The V call is TRBV20-1, the J call TRBJ2-1; D might be TRBD2 (6 bases). Germline assignment: CDR1 DFQATT and CDR2 SNEGSKA (reference sequence). The CDR3 runs 14 residues. V was shortened by 0 bases and J by 3 bases, with 9 bases between the two germline ends. Written as DNA, the CDR3 is TGCAGTGCTAGAGAGGCGGGGCACTACAATGAGCAGTTCTTC. Translating gives CSAREAGHYNEQFF.

This clonotype was recorded a few times. CDR3 nucleotide sequence: TGCGCCAGCAGCCAGGAGACAGGGTTTACGTCCTACGAGCAGTACTTC. Protein sequence: CASSQETGFTSYEQYF. The J gene is TRBJ2-7, the V gene TRBV4-3, with 7 bases matching TRBD1. V dropped 3 bases and J dropped 1; count of bases not matched to a gene: 9. Germline V gene data show CDR1 as LGHNA and CDR2 as YSLEER. This CDR3 is built from 16 residues.

The chain uses TRBV29-1 and TRBJ2-2; tentative D call: TRBD1 (5 bases). The CDR3 contains 13 residues. Between the trimmed V and J ends, which lost 8 bases and 0 bases, there was a span of 10 bases. Germline assignment: CDR1 SQVTM and CDR2 ANQGSEA. The CDR3 protein is CSCSRANTGELFF. In DNA, the CDR3 is TGCAGCTGTAGCAGGGCGAACACCGGGGAGCTGTTTTTT.

The V gene is TRBV7-3, the J gene TRBJ2-1; the match to TRBD1 covers 8 bases. The V gene's germline CDR1 is SGHTA and CDR2 FQGTGA. The V gene end was trimmed by 5 bases and the J gene end by 5 bases; junction bases not matched to a gene: 14. The CDR3 has 17 residues. In DNA form, the CDR3 reads TGTGCCAGCAGCCGTCGACCTGACAGGGGACCCGACAATGAGCAGTTCTTC. This encodes CASSRRPDRGPDNEQFF.

V gene TRBV7-2 combines with J gene TRBJ1-6, with TRBD1 matching 7 bases. Germline loops: CDR1 SGHTA, CDR2 FQGNSA. Unmatched junction bases numbered 6, after V lost 5 bases and J lost 2 bases. This CDR3 is built from 16 residues. The CDR3 here is CASSQTTGPYNSPLHF. CDR3 DNA: TGTGCCAGCAGCCAAACGACAGGGCCCTATAATTCACCCCTCCACTTT.

V is TRBV7-3 and J is TRBJ1-2, with D tentatively TRBD1 (5 bases). V was clipped by 1 base and J by 4 bases, with 10 bases between them. Per germline, CDR1 SGHTA and CDR2 FQGTGA. This CDR3 comprises 14 residues. This CDR3 is CASSLIGGSYGYTF. CDR3 DNA: TGTGCCAGCAGCTTAATTGGGGGGTCCTATGGCTACACCTTC. The variable domain in full, completed from reference TRBV7-3 and TRBJ1-2, reads GAGVSQTPSNKVTEKGKYVELRCDPISGHTALYWYRQSLGQGPEFLIYFQGTGAADDSGLPNDRFFAVRPEGSVSTLKIQRTERGDSAVYLCASSLIGGSYGYTFGSGTRLTVV.

This clonotype occurred a few times. This chain links TRBV3-1 with TRBJ2-1, with TRBD1 as a possible D gene (5 bases). With 1 base removed from V and 4 bases from J, the gap between germline ends came to 11 bases. The CDR3 consists of 15 residues. The germline V gene encodes CDR1 LGHDT and CDR2 YNNKEL (reference sequence). Here the CDR3 DNA reads TGTGCCAGCAGCCAAGTCAGGGAAGGGTACAATGAGCAGTTCTTC. It yields the protein CASSQVREGYNEQFF.

V and J are TRBV6-5 and TRBJ2-5; perhaps TRBD1 as D (6 bases). Germline V gene lookup returns CDR1 MNHEY and CDR2 SVGAGI. The CDR3 totals 14 residues. V was cut by 2 bases and J by 1 base, with 8 bases left in between. CDR3 sequence (DNA): TGTGCCAGCAGTTACGGACAGCTCCAAGAGACCCAGTACTTC. Its translation: CASSYGQLQETQYF.

The V and J genes are TRBV18 and TRBJ2-4; 8 bases are a match to TRBD1. CDR1 is KGHSH, CDR2 LQKENI, per germline. Unmatched junction bases numbered 12, after V lost 3 bases and J lost 8 bases. The CDR3 is 16 amino acids. CDR3 in DNA: TGTGCCAGCTCACCCTCCGGAGACAGGGGAGTAGACATTCAGTACTTC. Encoded protein: CASSPSGDRGVDIQYF.

The V and J genes are TRBV10-3 and TRBJ1-4, with D uncertain. This CDR3 has 17 amino acids. The V end was cut by 0 bases, the J end by 0 bases, with 11 bases between. Germline V gene sequence: CDR1 ENHRY, CDR2 SYGVKD. Written as DNA, the CDR3 is TGTGCCATCAGTGAGTCCAATCGGCCCACAACTAATGAAAAACTGTTTTTT. Its translation is CAISESNRPTTNEKLFF.

This clonotype was observed a handful of times. This chain's CDR3 is CSGELAGVQETQYF. In DNA, the CDR3 is TGCAGCGGGGAACTAGCGGGGGTCCAAGAGACCCAGTACTTC. The V gene is TRBV29-1, the J gene TRBJ2-5; 11 bases agree with TRBD2. The CDR3 runs to 14 residues. Germline CDR1 SQVTM, CDR2 ANQGSEA. V dropped 7 bases and J dropped 1; count of bases not matched to a gene: 5.

This clonotype showed up many times. The chain couples TRBV7-2 to TRBJ1-1, with D perhaps matching TRBD1 (5 bases). CDR1 and CDR2 (germline): SGHTA, FQGNSA. This CDR3 has 13 residues. Trimming took off 5 bases at V and 4 bases at J, with 11 bases between the two ends. The chain's CDR3 is CASSPGGGTEAFF. The CDR3 DNA follows: TGTGCCAGCAGCCCTGGGGGGGGCACTGAAGCTTTCTTT.

V gene TRBV5-1 combines with J gene TRBJ1-2, with 10 positions matching TRBD1. The junction had 8 bases not matched to a gene; V was cut back by 3 bases and J by 6 bases. This CDR3 comprises 15 residues. Germline CDR1 reads SGHRS; CDR2 reads YFSETQ. The CDR3 loop reads CASSSGTGDRDGYTF. DNA for the CDR3: TGCGCCAGCAGCTCTGGGACAGGGGACCGCGATGGCTACACCTTC.

This clonotype has a count of ten or more. CDR3 sequence: CASSQDRGQGTDEQFF. CDR3 coding DNA: TGTGCCAGCAGCCAAGATCGGGGACAGGGAACAGATGAGCAGTTCTTC. V usage is TRBV3-1 and J usage is TRBJ2-1; 9 nucleotides match TRBD1. With V trimmed by 0 bases and J by 8 bases, 8 bases remained unmatched. This CDR3 spans 16 amino acids. Germline V CDR1 and CDR2: LGHDT, YNNKEL (reference sequence).

The V call is TRBV28, the J call TRBJ2-5, with a tentative D call TRBD2 (6 bases). The closer fit of TRBJ2-7 to the DNA end suggests the J call may be wrong. Per the germline V gene, CDR1 is MDHEN and CDR2 is SYDVKM. This CDR3 comprises 15 residues. The CDR3 is CASTLWQGGTYEQYF. CDR3 coding DNA: TGTGCCAGCACCCTGTGGCAGGGAGGAACCTACGAGCAGTACTTC.

This clonotype has only a few counts. The chain recombines TRBV9 with TRBJ2-7; no clear D gene. The V and J ends lost 0 bases and 3 bases respectively, with 7 bases between them. This CDR3 spans 13 amino acids. Germline V gene lookup returns CDR1 SGDLS and CDR2 YYNGEE. Here the CDR3 DNA reads TGTGCCAGCAGCGTAGGGGCGAACTACGAGCAGTACTTC. This codes for CASSVGANYEQYF.

V and J are TRBV7-2 and TRBJ1-4; the D gene is possibly TRBD1 (6 bases). Trimming removed 1 base from V and 7 bases from J, with 13 bases in between. Germline V gene lookup returns CDR1 SGHTA and CDR2 FQGNSA. This CDR3 has 15 residues. CDR3 nucleotide sequence: TGTGCCAGCAGCTTAGAGGCGGGGGGCATTGAAAAACTGTTTTTT. It specifies CASSLEAGGIEKLFF. The full variable domain, its missing parts supplied by reference TRBV7-2 and TRBJ1-4, is GAGVSQSPSNKVTEKGKDVELRCDPISGHTALYWYRQSLGQGLEFLIYFQGNSAPDKSGLPSDRFSAERTGGSVSTLTIQRTQQEDSAVYLCASSLEAGGIEKLFFGSGTQLSVL.

The rearrangement uses TRBV20-1 and TRBJ2-1; tentative D call: TRBD2 (6 bases). Germline-derived CDR1 and CDR2 are DFQATT and SNEGSKA (reference sequence). CDR3 size: 14 residues. Deletions cut 2 bases from V and 2 bases from J, with 10 bases between. The CDR3 spells CSARSGVTYNEQFF. The CDR3, as DNA: TGCAGTGCTAGATCGGGAGTCACCTACAATGAGCAGTTCTTC.

V is TRBV21-1 and J is TRBJ1-6; the table's D call TRBD1 went unverified against the DNA. TRBV21-1 is given as a pseudogene. This CDR3 spans 12 amino acids. The CDR3 sequence: CASSTPSVPLHF. The CDR3 DNA reads TGTGCCAGCAGCACCCCGTCCGTACCCCTCCACTTT.